The 10 T cell receptor beta chains reported below all come from one sample, sequenced in a study of blood T cell repertoires in COVID-19. TCRdb's copy holds only in-frame clones and misses some; the assay was immunoSEQ multiplex PCR. This sample has 150,000 to 200,000 clones; 78% occur once, and the top ten carry roughly 2.8%. The sample taken for sequencing was peripheral blood. The source is an elderly woman with active or convalescent COVID-19.

The V call is TRBV19, the J call TRBJ1-5, with D unresolved. Trimming shortened V by 1 base and J by 9 bases, and 10 bases separated the two germline ends. Germline loops: CDR1 LNHDA, CDR2 SQIVND (reference sequence). The CDR3 contains 13 residues. The CDR3 DNA reads as TGTGCCAGTAGTATAGGCGACACCCTGCCCCAGCATTTT. It codes for CASSIGDTLPQHF.

The rearrangement uses TRBV9 and TRBJ2-5; TRBD2 agrees at 8 bases. V lost 0 bases and J lost 5; bases outside the gene matches: 6. This CDR3 is built from 15 residues. CDR1 and CDR2 from the germline V gene are SGDLS and YYNGEE. The CDR3 sequence: CASSVGRGGHETQYF. The CDR3 nucleotides read TGTGCCAGCAGCGTAGGTCGGGGGGGCCACGAGACCCAGTACTTC.

The chain recombines TRBV10-2 with TRBJ2-3; the D gene is possibly TRBD2 (7 bases). The CDR3 runs 15 residues. Germline lookup yields CDR1 WSHSY and CDR2 SAAADI. V was cut by 6 bases and J by 5 bases, with 18 bases left in between. DNA of the CDR3: TGCGCCAGCAGCCTAGGGGGGGGCCGGGGAGATACGCAGTATTTT. This translates into CASSLGGGRGDTQYF.

This chain uses TRBV2 with TRBJ1-5; D may be TRBD1 (5 bases). Trimming shortened V by 7 bases and J by 0 bases, and 13 bases separated the two germline ends. CDR1 and CDR2 (germline): SNHLY, FYNNEI. This CDR3 contains 15 residues. CDR3 amino acids: CASTPQVLSNQPQHF. In nucleotides, the CDR3 is TGTGCCAGCACCCCACAGGTCCTTAGCAATCAGCCCCAGCATTTT.

This clone showed up just once. The V call is TRBV28, the J call TRBJ2-3, with unresolved D. V was trimmed by 2 bases and J by 5 bases, leaving 8 bases between them. There are 13 residues in the CDR3. Germline V gene sequence: CDR1 MDHEN, CDR2 SYDVKM. The CDR3 nucleotides are TGTGCCAGCAGTTTAGCGGATTTAGATACGCAGTATTTT. Protein: CASSLADLDTQYF. Full variable domain (rest looked up from reference TRBV28 and TRBJ2-3): DVKVTQSSRYLVKRTGEKVFLECVQDMDHENMFWYRQDPGLGLRLIYFSYDVKMKEKGDIPEGYSVSREKKERFSLILESASTNQTSMYLCASSLADLDTQYFGPGTRLTVL.

The chain is built from TRBV7-3 and TRBJ1-2; 9 bases are a match to TRBD1. Germline values: CDR1 SGHTA, CDR2 FQGTGA. J was trimmed by 4 bases and V by 4 bases; bases with no gene match: 10. The CDR3 loop spans 16 amino acids. In DNA form, the CDR3 reads TGTGCCAGCAGCTCCGGGTCTGACAGGGGGGGCTATGGCTACACCTTC. This codes for CASSSGSDRGGYGYTF.

The chain has TRBV5-6 and TRBJ1-3, with D possibly matching TRBD1 (5 bases). The CDR3 spans 16 residues. V gave up 1 base and J gave up 4 bases, with 15 bases separating them. Germline CDR1 SGHDT, CDR2 YYEEEE. For the CDR3, the DNA is TGTGCCAGCAGCTTGAAGTTCGGGGCGGGAGGAAACACCATATATTTT. This gives the protein CASSLKFGAGGNTIYF.

The chain couples TRBV7-8 to TRBJ2-1, with 8 bases that match TRBD1. J was trimmed by 4 bases and V by 2 bases; bases with no gene match: 4. Per the germline V gene, CDR1 is SGHVS and CDR2 is FQNEAQ. The CDR3 sequence is 15 residues long. The chain's CDR3 is CASSLTRTGYNEQFF. The DNA of the CDR3 is TGTGCCAGCAGCTTAACGCGGACAGGGTACAATGAGCAGTTCTTC.

This clone was detected only a few times. The J gene is TRBJ1-4, the V gene TRBV7-8; 8 bases line up with TRBD1. The CDR3 is 14 residues long. V trimming: 5 bases; J trimming: 8 bases; junction bases outside the gene matches: 7. CDR1 and CDR2 from the germline V gene are SGHVS and FQNEAQ. CDR3 DNA sequence: TGTGCCAGCAGCCAGGGGGCCTTAATAGAAAAACTGTTTTTT. Translating gives CASSQGALIEKLFF. Full variable domain (rest looked up from reference TRBV7-8 and TRBJ1-4): GAGVSQSPRYKVAKRGQDVALRCDPISGHVSLFWYQQALGQGPEFLTYFQNEAQLDKSGLPSDRFFAERPEGSVSTLKIQRTQQEDSAVYLCASSQGALIEKLFFGSGTQLSVL.

This clone appeared a few times. V and J are TRBV3-1 (or the pseudogene TRBV3-2) and TRBJ2-5; 9 bases line up with TRBD2. V was clipped by 3 bases and J by 5 bases; unmatched bases: 4. Germline CDR1 is LGHDT and CDR2 is YNNKEL (reference sequence). The CDR3 sequence is 14 residues long. The CDR3 protein is CASSQRGGGETQYF. CDR3 DNA sequence: TGTGCCAGCAGCCAGCGGGGGGGCGGTGAGACCCAGTACTTC.